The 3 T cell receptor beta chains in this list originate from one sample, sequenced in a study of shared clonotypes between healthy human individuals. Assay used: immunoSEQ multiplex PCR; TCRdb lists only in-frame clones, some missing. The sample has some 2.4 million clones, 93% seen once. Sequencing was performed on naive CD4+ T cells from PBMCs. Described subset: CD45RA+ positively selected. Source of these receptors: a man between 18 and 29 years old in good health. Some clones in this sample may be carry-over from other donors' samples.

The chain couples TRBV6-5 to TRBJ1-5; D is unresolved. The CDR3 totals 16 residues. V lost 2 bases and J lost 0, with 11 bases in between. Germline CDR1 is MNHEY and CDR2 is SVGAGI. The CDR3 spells CASSYGSAYSNQPQHF. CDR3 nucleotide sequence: TGTGCCAGCAGTTACGGGTCAGCTTATAGCAATCAGCCCCAGCATTTT.

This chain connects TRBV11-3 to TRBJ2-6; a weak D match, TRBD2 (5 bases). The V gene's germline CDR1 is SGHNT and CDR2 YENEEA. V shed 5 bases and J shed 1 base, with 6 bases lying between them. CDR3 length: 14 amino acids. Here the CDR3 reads CASSGGSGANVLTF. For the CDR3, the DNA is TGTGCCAGCAGCGGCGGGTCTGGGGCCAACGTCCTGACTTTC. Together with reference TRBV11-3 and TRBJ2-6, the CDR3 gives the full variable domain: EAGVVQSPRYKIIEKKQPVAFWCNPISGHNTLYWYLQNLGQGPELLIRYENEEAVDDSQLPKDRFSAERLKGVDSTLKIQPAELGDSAVYLCASSGGSGANVLTFGAGSRLTVL.

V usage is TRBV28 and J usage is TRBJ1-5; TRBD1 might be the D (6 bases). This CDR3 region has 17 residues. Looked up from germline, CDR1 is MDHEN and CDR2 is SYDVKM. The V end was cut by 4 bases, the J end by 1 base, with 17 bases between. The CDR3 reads CASSSSTGFRSNQPQHF. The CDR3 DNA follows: TGTGCCAGCAGTTCTTCCACAGGGTTTAGGAGCAATCAGCCCCAGCATTTT.